This T cell receptor (beta chain) was observed in a study of control samples from healthy donors and cancer patients. Libraries were prepared by immunoSEQ multiplex PCR; TCRdb keeps only in-frame clonotypes and omits some of them. Among 150,000 to 200,000 clones listed, approximately 86% were seen once. This CDR3 has 14 residues. V lost 3 bases and J 3 bases, leaving 9 bases between the germline ends. The germline V gene encodes CDR1 KGHDR and CDR2 SFDVKD. This chain connects TRBV24-1 to TRBJ2-3; D gene ambiguous. Input material: blood. The sequence came from a woman aged 25 to 39 in good health. CDR3 protein: CATSDPSKTDTQYF. The CDR3 region has the DNA TGTGCCACCAGTGATCCTTCAAAGACAGATACGCAGTATTTT.